This T cell receptor (beta chain) is drawn from a study of neurological immune-mediated disorders. By frequency in the sample, this clonotype is medium-sized (0.01 to 0.1%). The antigen is undetermined. Study outcomes and limitations: In HTLV-1-associated myelopathy, TCR clonal expansion was greatest, and in multiple sclerosis it was least, below healthy controls.

Germline assignment: CDR1 SGHTA and CDR2 FQGNSA. The CDR3 spans 15 residues. Trimming left V 5 bases short and J 7 bases short, with 19 bases between. Template-switch 5'RACE cDNA synthesis added a 10-nucleotide unique molecular identifier. In TCRdb, the 5' RACE reads were re-called with MiXCR into one record per CDR3 protein. The sample lists approximately 30,000 distinct CDR3 sequences, under 25% occurring once. The genes are TRBV7-2 and TRBJ2-3; the D gene is possibly TRBD2 (6 bases). The specimen sequenced was PBMCs. The sequence was obtained from an older woman in good health. The CDR3 loop reads CASSLGLPGGNTQYF. CDR3 coding DNA: TGTGCCAGCAGCCTAGGACTACCTGGAGGGAATACGCAGTATTTT.